This TCR beta chain was identified in a study of shared clonotypes between healthy human individuals. The study's findings and limits: Sorted-subset samples were not fully sequenced, rarefaction indicated.

Comment on this clone: Its antigen remains unidentified.

Germline-derived CDR1 and CDR2 are MNHEY and SMNVEV (reference sequence). V lost 5 bases and J 3 bases, leaving 19 bases between the germline ends. The length of the CDR3 is 16 residues. As processed by the authors: ImmunoSEQ junction-only sequences lacked quality scores, so their filtering differed. Produced via immunoSEQ multiplex PCR; TCRdb's table is partial and in-frame only. V and J calls plus clone size are reproduced from that table; the DNA served to infer D and trimming. The sample includes 110,000 or so clones, approximately 70% of them seen just once. Material: memory CD8+ T cells sorted from blood. Indicated subset: CD45RO+ cells pooled with CCR7-negative TemRA cells. This rearrangement joins TRBV27 to TRBJ1-1; tentatively, D is TRBD1 (6 bases). The sequence was collected from a woman aged 25 to 39 in good health. CDR3 nucleotide sequence: TGTGCCAGCAGTCCCCGACAGGAGAGGGGGGACACTGAAGCTTTCTTT. It is translated as CASSPRQERGDTEAFF.